A single sample gave rise to the 9 T cell receptor beta chains below, sequenced in a study of shared clonotypes between healthy human individuals. Clones were read by immunoSEQ multiplex PCR, and TCRdb kept only the in-frame ones, dropping some. Of 550,000 to 700,000 clones listed, around four fifths are singletons. Material: memory CD4+ T cells sorted from blood. Subset noted: CD45RA-negative fraction. The receptors stem from a woman aged 25 to 39 in good health.

In this sample, this clone turned up many times. The chain couples TRBV30 to TRBJ2-1; 7 nucleotides align to TRBD2. With V trimmed by 5 bases and J by 6 bases, 13 bases remained unmatched. From germline, CDR1 is GTSNPN and CDR2 SVGIG (reference sequence). The CDR3 length is 15 residues. CDR3 amino acids: CAWGNLGLAANEQFF. CDR3 in DNA: TGTGCCTGGGGGAATCTGGGGCTAGCGGCCAATGAGCAGTTCTTC.

This clone showed up just a few times. The chain joins TRBV5-1 to TRBJ2-3; tentatively, D is TRBD1 (6 bases). The CDR3 extends over 14 amino acids. Germline-derived CDR1 and CDR2 are SGHRS and YFSETQ. Trimming shortened V by 0 bases and J by 5 bases, and 10 bases separated the two germline ends. The CDR3 reads CASSLGRTEDTQYF. The CDR3 DNA is TGCGCCAGCAGCTTGGGACGGACAGAAGATACGCAGTATTTT. Full variable domain (missing parts from reference TRBV5-1 and TRBJ2-3): KAGVTQTPRYLIKTRGQQVTLSCSPISGHRSVSWYQQTPGQGLQFLFEYFSETQRNKGNFPGRFSGRQFSNSRSEMNVSTLELGDSALYLCASSLGRTEDTQYFGPGTRLTVL.

This clone has only a few counts. The chain combines TRBV2 with TRBJ1-5; TRBD1 is a possible D gene (5 bases). CDR1 is SNHLY, CDR2 FYNNEI, per germline. Trimming left V 7 bases short and J 0 bases short, with 10 bases between. The CDR3 runs 14 residues. The CDR3 protein is CASNDRVSNQPQHF. The CDR3 nucleotides read TGTGCCAGCAACGACAGAGTTAGCAATCAGCCCCAGCATTTT.

The rearrangement links TRBV5-1 to TRBJ2-5; D possibly corresponds to TRBD2 (6 bases). The CDR3 runs 14 residues. Germline V gene lookup returns CDR1 SGHRS and CDR2 YFSETQ. Trimming took 2 bases from V and 5 from J, leaving 13 bases between them. The CDR3 here is CASSFDGDSETQYF. For the CDR3, the DNA is TGCGCCAGCAGCTTCGACGGGGACTCGGAGACCCAGTACTTC.

CDR3 bases: TGTGCCAGCAGTGGGTCTACCGGGACTAGACACTACGAGCAGTACTTC. Amino acids: CASSGSTGTRHYEQYF. The chain has TRBV28 and TRBJ2-7, with 8 nucleotides matching TRBD2. The trim removed 5 bases at V and 3 bases at J, leaving 12 bases unmatched. The CDR3 is 16 residues long. Germline assignment: CDR1 MDHEN and CDR2 SYDVKM.

This chain links TRBV6-1 with TRBJ2-5; D may be TRBD1 (10 bases). V lost 1 base to trimming and J lost 4 bases, with 25 bases between them. Looked up from germline, CDR1 is MNHNS and CDR2 is SASEGT. The CDR3 extends over 19 amino acids. The CDR3 DNA reads TGTGCCAGCAGTGAAGAGGGACAGGGGAGCGGGAGGAGGGGAGAGACCCAGTACTTC. Protein sequence: CASSEEGQGSGRRGETQYF.

This clone was detected a few times. This sequence joins TRBV25-1 and TRBJ1-5, with unresolved D. Germline-derived CDR1 and CDR2 are MGHDK and SYGVNS. V dropped 4 bases and J dropped 4 bases, with 11 bases sitting between them. This CDR3 region has 14 residues. The CDR3 reads CASSGPATNQPQHF. The DNA for the CDR3 is TGTGCCAGCAGTGGGCCAGCCACTAATCAGCCCCAGCATTTT.

The chain employs TRBV2 and TRBJ2-5; D may be TRBD1 or TRBD2 (5 bases each). The J call could be wrong; TRBJ2-7 is a better fit for the DNA end. Germline values: CDR1 SNHLY, CDR2 FYNNEI. This CDR3 region has 13 residues. CDR3 residues: CASRAMRGYEQYF. The CDR3 DNA is TGTGCCAGCAGAGCCATGAGGGGCTACGAGCAGTACTTC.

This clone was detected only a few times. The chain is built from TRBV10-2 and TRBJ2-1; the match to TRBD2 covers 8 bases. V gave up 1 base and J gave up 4 bases; unmatched junction bases: 9. The CDR3 spans 17 residues. Germline values: CDR1 WSHSY, CDR2 SAAADI. The CDR3 coding sequence is TGCGCCAGCAGTGAGTTGGCGGGGGGCTCTAAGTACAATGAGCAGTTCTTC. It is translated as CASSELAGGSKYNEQFF.